These 30 T cell receptor beta chains originate from one sample sequenced in a study of blood T cell repertoires in COVID-19. Repertoires were generated with immunoSEQ multiplex PCR, while TCRdb's copy carries only in-frame clones and drops some. The repertoire holds about 100,000 clones, with over 80% as singletons. Sequenced material: peripheral blood. The receptors come from a human donor with active COVID-19. The donor label of this sample is uncertain.

This clone was seen just once. J is TRBJ2-1 and V is TRBV7-9; TRBD2 matches 9 bases. With 3 bases clipped from V and 6 bases from J, the junction kept 9 bases outside the gene matches. This CDR3 contains 16 residues. Germline V gene sequence: CDR1 SEHNR, CDR2 FQNEAQ (reference sequence). The CDR3 sequence is CASSFSGGGPGNEQFF. CDR3 coding DNA: TGTGCCAGCAGCTTTAGCGGGGGCGGTCCGGGCAATGAGCAGTTCTTC.

The V call is TRBV27, the J call TRBJ2-5, with 8 bases lining up with TRBD1. V dropped 5 bases and J dropped 5; count of bases not matched to a gene: 7. Germline V lookup: CDR1 MNHEY, CDR2 SMNVEV (reference sequence). This CDR3 has 14 amino acids. The CDR3 region is CASSTGTGGETQYF. The DNA of the CDR3 is TGTGCCAGCAGTACCGGGACAGGAGGCGAGACCCAGTACTTC.

The rearrangement links TRBV6-2 or TRBV6-3 to TRBJ2-5; 8 bases align to TRBD2. The CDR3 totals 14 residues. Germline V lookup: CDR1 MNHEY, CDR2 SVGEGT. The V segment lost 5 bases and the J segment 5 bases; nucleotides outside the gene matches: 7. CDR3: CASSPRGGRETQYF. CDR3 nucleotide sequence: TGTGCCAGCAGTCCCCGGGGGGGCAGGGAGACCCAGTACTTC.

The V call is TRBV5-1, the J call TRBJ2-7; TRBD1 aligns across 12 bases. V was pared by 3 bases and J by 4 bases, with 8 bases of the junction left unmatched. Germline values: CDR1 SGHRS, CDR2 YFSETQ. The length of the CDR3 is 16 residues. The CDR3 is CASSSEGTGGIYEQYF. For the CDR3, the DNA is TGCGCCAGCAGCTCGGAGGGGACAGGGGGCATATACGAGCAGTACTTC.

The chain couples TRBV11-2 to TRBJ2-7, with D perhaps matching TRBD1 (5 bases). CDR1 SGHAT and CDR2 FQNNGV come from the germline V gene. The length of the CDR3 is 15 residues. Trimming removed 0 bases from V and 2 bases from J, with 11 bases in between. The CDR3 DNA sequence: TGTGCCAGCAGCTTAGATGGGCAGGGTACCTACGAGCAGTACTTC. This gives the protein CASSLDGQGTYEQYF.

CDR3 in DNA: TGTGCCACCAGTGACCCTAGACAGCCAAACTACGAGCAGTACTTC. Its translation: CATSDPRQPNYEQYF. This sequence joins TRBV24-1 and TRBJ2-7; possibly TRBD1 for D (5 bases). The V end was cut by 4 bases, the J end by 3 bases, with 15 bases between. Germline CDR1 KGHDR, CDR2 SFDVKD. The CDR3 loop spans 15 amino acids.

This clone showed up just a few times. The V call is TRBV19, the J call TRBJ2-5; D gene ambiguous. The V and J ends lost 6 bases and 1 base respectively, with 9 bases between them. CDR1 and CDR2 (germline): LNHDA, SQIVND (reference sequence). This CDR3 comprises 13 residues. For the CDR3, the DNA is TGTGCCAGTAGCCTAAATGTCCAAGAGACCCAGTACTTC. It encodes CASSLNVQETQYF.

The V gene is TRBV18, the J gene TRBJ2-6, with TRBD1 as a possible D gene (5 bases). The CDR3 runs to 20 residues. Trimming took 3 bases from V and 4 from J, leaving 25 bases between them. CDR1 KGHSH and CDR2 LQKENI come from the germline V gene. CDR3 loop: CASSPLGPGHPNSGANVLTF. The CDR3 DNA reads as TGTGCCAGCTCACCGTTGGGGCCGGGTCACCCGAACTCGGGGGCCAACGTCCTGACTTTC.

A few counts support this clone. The chain carries TRBV2 and TRBJ2-7, with a possible D match to TRBD2 (5 bases). CDR1 is SNHLY, CDR2 FYNNEI, per germline. Deletions cut 4 bases from V and 1 base from J, with 17 bases between. The CDR3 runs to 16 residues. CDR3 DNA: TGTGCCAGCAGTGGAACATCGGCGGGTTCGTCCTACGAGCAGTACTTC. This sequence encodes CASSGTSAGSSYEQYF.

V usage is TRBV7-2 and J usage is TRBJ2-5; 12 nucleotides line up with TRBD2. The CDR3 runs 14 residues. CDR1 is SGHTA and CDR2 is FQGNSA in the germline V gene. V was pared by 6 bases and J by 12 bases, with 11 bases of the junction left unmatched. The CDR3 DNA sequence: TGTGCCAGCAGTTCGGGAGGACTAGCGGGGCGGAAGTACTTC. The encoded protein is CASSSGGLAGRKYF.

CDR3 amino acids: CASSFLQGAGVGNSPLHF. DNA for the CDR3: TGTGCCAGCAGTTTTCTGCAGGGGGCGGGGGTAGGTAATTCACCCCTCCACTTT. The gene calls are TRBV28 and TRBJ1-6, with TRBD1 matching over 8 bases. The germline V gene has CDR1 MDHEN and CDR2 SYDVKM. The CDR3 has 18 amino acids. The J segment lost 6 bases and the V segment lost 3 bases, leaving 13 bases of the junction unmatched.

V gene TRBV24-1 combines with J gene TRBJ2-1; D possibly corresponds to TRBD1 (5 bases). Germline loops: CDR1 KGHDR, CDR2 SFDVKD. CDR3 length: 13 residues. V lost 11 bases, J lost 8 bases, and 18 bases lay in between. CDR3 nucleotides: TGTGCCATCCGTATAAGGGGTGGCGATGAGCAGTTCTTC. The encoded protein is CAIRIRGGDEQFF.

The chain has TRBV4-3 and TRBJ1-2, with D unclear. V gave up 3 bases and J gave up 13 bases, with 18 bases separating them. Germline V CDR1 and CDR2: LGHNA, YSLEER. The CDR3 has 13 amino acids. The CDR3 sequence is CASSQGLLRNPTF. CDR3 nucleotide sequence: TGCGCCAGCAGCCAGGGTCTCCTGAGGAATCCCACCTTC.

The rearrangement uses TRBV11-2 and TRBJ1-6; D perhaps matches TRBD1 (5 bases). CDR3 length: 15 residues. Germline CDR1 reads SGHAT; CDR2 reads FQNNGV. V was cut by 2 bases and J by 5 bases, with 10 bases left in between. As DNA, the CDR3 is TGTGCCAGCAGCTTACAGGCAGGGAATAATTCACCCCTCCACTTT. This translates into CASSLQAGNNSPLHF.

The chain is built from TRBV11-2 and TRBJ2-4; possible D gene TRBD2, 5 bases. The CDR3 spans 14 residues. The germline gives CDR1 SGHAT, CDR2 FQNNGV. With 2 bases removed from V and 8 bases from J, the gap between germline ends came to 13 bases. In DNA form, the CDR3 reads TGTGCCAGCAGCTTAAATCCTAGCCGGGACATTCAGTACTTC. It encodes CASSLNPSRDIQYF.

This sequence joins TRBV28 and TRBJ2-1; 11 bases line up with TRBD2. The germline gives CDR1 MDHEN, CDR2 SYDVKM. The CDR3 length is 16 residues. Trimming took 4 bases from V and 3 from J; bases not matched to a gene: 5. The DNA of the CDR3 is TGTGCCAGCAGTTCATTAGCGGGGGGGAACTACAATGAGCAGTTCTTC. This codes for CASSSLAGGNYNEQFF. Full variable domain (outside the CDR3, taken from reference TRBV28 and TRBJ2-1): DVKVTQSSRYLVKRTGEKVFLECVQDMDHENMFWYRQDPGLGLRLIYFSYDVKMKEKGDIPEGYSVSREKKERFSLILESASTNQTSMYLCASSSLAGGNYNEQFFGPGTRLTVL.

The genes are TRBV18 and TRBJ2-6; D gene uncertain. The V end was cut by 4 bases, the J end by 0 bases, with 13 bases between. Germline-derived CDR1 and CDR2 are KGHSH and LQKENI. The CDR3 covers 17 residues. The chain's CDR3 is CASSRDTLHSGANVLTF. CDR3 DNA sequence: TGTGCCAGCTCACGTGACACGCTCCACTCTGGGGCCAACGTCCTGACTTTC.

The V gene is TRBV2, the J gene TRBJ2-6; 8 positions match TRBD2. Germline CDR1 and CDR2: SNHLY and FYNNEI. Trimming at V came to 2 bases and at J to 4 bases, leaving 4 bases not matched to a gene. This CDR3 spans 16 amino acids. The CDR3 DNA is TGTGCCAGCAGTGAAAGGAGCGGGGGAGGGGCCAACGTCCTGACTTTC. As protein: CASSERSGGGANVLTF.

The chain joins TRBV7-2 to TRBJ2-7; 8 bases align to TRBD1. The CDR3 has 14 amino acids. Germline loops: CDR1 SGHTA, CDR2 FQGNSA. V shed 4 bases, J shed 7 bases, and the junction held 9 bases outside the gene matches. The CDR3 DNA is TGTGCCAGCAGCTCTCGGACAGGGATAAGGGAGCAGTACTTC. Encoded protein: CASSSRTGIREQYF.

V and J are TRBV11-2 and TRBJ2-7; tentative D call: TRBD1 (6 bases). V was trimmed by 0 bases and J by 3 bases, leaving 18 bases between them. CDR3 length equals 17 residues. Germline lookup yields CDR1 SGHAT and CDR2 FQNNGV. Here the CDR3 DNA reads TGTGCCAGCAGCTTAGATTCCATAGTAGGGGGTCTCTACGAGCAGTACTTC. Translating it yields CASSLDSIVGGLYEQYF.

The rearrangement uses TRBV7-9 and TRBJ2-1, with unresolved D. The CDR3 covers 12 residues. Per the germline V gene, CDR1 is SEHNR and CDR2 is FQNEAQ (reference sequence). Trimming removed 5 bases from V and 6 bases from J, with 8 bases in between. CDR3 protein: CASSATGNEQFF. The CDR3 DNA reads TGTGCCAGCAGCGCCACCGGCAATGAGCAGTTCTTC.

The chain joins TRBV7-2 to TRBJ2-3; 10 positions agree with TRBD1. The CDR3 is 18 residues long. Germline assignment: CDR1 SGHTA and CDR2 FQGNSA. V dropped 0 bases and J dropped 1; count of bases not matched to a gene: 7. The CDR3 reads CASSLADRGLWGTDTQYF. CDR3 DNA sequence: TGTGCCAGCAGCTTAGCGGACAGGGGGTTGTGGGGCACAGATACGCAGTATTTT.

The J gene is TRBJ2-3, the V gene TRBV11-2, with TRBD2 matching 9 bases. V trimming: 5 bases; J trimming: 4 bases; junction bases outside the gene matches: 10. Per germline, CDR1 SGHAT and CDR2 FQNNGV. CDR3 length equals 16 residues. CDR3 residues: CASSPLAGSGADTQYF. CDR3 DNA: TGTGCCAGCAGCCCTCTAGCGGGGAGTGGGGCAGATACGCAGTATTTT.

This chain uses TRBV7-8 with TRBJ2-7, with TRBD1 identical over 7 bases. The CDR3 has 14 residues. V lost 5 bases to trimming and J lost 4 bases; unmatched junction nucleotides: 8. Per the germline V gene, CDR1 is SGHVS and CDR2 is FQNEAQ. The CDR3 spells CASSPTQTGYEQYF. CDR3 bases: TGTGCCAGCAGCCCAACGCAGACAGGGTACGAGCAGTACTTC.

CDR3 sequence reads: CSVDGTGGEKLFF. Here the CDR3 DNA reads TGCAGCGTCGACGGGACAGGGGGGGAAAAACTGTTTTTT. The genes are TRBV29-1 and TRBJ1-4, with TRBD1 matching 11 bases. This CDR3 contains 13 residues. After removal of 6 bases from V and 8 bases from J, the junction contained 5 bases not matched to a gene. The germline CDR1 and CDR2 sequences are SQVTM and ANQGSEA.

This clone has only one observation. The V call is TRBV28, the J call TRBJ1-1; no reliable D call. Trimming took 1 base from V and 7 from J, leaving 7 bases between them. In germline, CDR1 is MDHEN, CDR2 SYDVKM. This CDR3 is built from 12 residues. This CDR3 is CASSLSGHEAFF. DNA of the CDR3: TGTGCCAGCAGTTTATCAGGCCATGAAGCTTTCTTT.

This chain joins TRBV19 and TRBJ2-1; the match to TRBD2 covers 7 bases. Germline V gene data show CDR1 as LNHDA and CDR2 as SQIVND (reference sequence). The ends lost 8 bases at V and 5 bases at J; junction bases unmatched: 18. This CDR3 is 17 amino acids long. CDR3 amino acids: CASGRDRGRGRNNEQFF. The CDR3 bases are TGTGCCAGTGGTCGGGACCGCGGGCGGGGGAGAAACAATGAGCAGTTCTTC.

A single count supports this clone. The chain has TRBV25-1 and TRBJ2-3, with D possibly TRBD1 on 5 matching bases. Germline CDR1 and CDR2: MGHDK and SYGVNS. The ends were cut back, 5 bases at V and 5 bases at J, with 11 bases in the middle. The CDR3 loop spans 13 amino acids. The CDR3 DNA reads TGTGCCAGCAGTAGGTTCAGGGAAGATACGCAGTATTTT. Translating gives CASSRFREDTQYF.

This chain links TRBV7-2 with TRBJ2-7; a weak D match, TRBD2 (5 bases). Germline V gives CDR1 SGHTA, CDR2 FQGNSA. The length of the CDR3 is 15 residues. V was pared by 5 bases and J by 3 bases, with 17 bases between. The chain's CDR3 is CASSTSDSRNYEQYF. The CDR3, as DNA: TGTGCCAGCAGCACCTCGGACTCGAGGAACTACGAGCAGTACTTC.

This sequence joins TRBV5-6 and TRBJ2-1; unclear D gene. The CDR3 extends over 12 amino acids. V lost 2 bases to trimming and J lost 9 bases, with 9 bases between them. Germline loops: CDR1 SGHDT, CDR2 YYEEEE. The DNA for the CDR3 is TGTGCCAGCAGCTTTACAGACACTGAGCAGTTCTTC. As protein: CASSFTDTEQFF. Complete variable domain (other parts from reference TRBV5-6 and TRBJ2-1): DAGVTQSPTHLIKTRGQQVTLRCSPKSGHDTVSWYQQALGQGPQFIFQYYEEEERQRGNFPDRFSGHQFPNYSSELNVNALLLGDSALYLCASSFTDTEQFFGPGTRLTVL.